This section outlines one T cell receptor (beta chain) sequence together with its context. Its specificity is not known. Some clones are missing from TCRdb's copy, which holds only in-frame ones; the method was immunoSEQ multiplex PCR. The table includes 10,000 or so clones, over 75% detected once. Blood was drawn at the time of colonoscopy. The record originates from a study of pediatric ulcerative colitis. Study-wide points: No controls had the two rectal clonotypes shared by ulcerative colitis patients.

Specimen: blood. The receptor was isolated from a girl aged 5-17 years with moderate ulcerative colitis.

The CDR3 DNA reads as TGTGCCAGCAGTGACTCTGGTAGGTCCACGGGCCACTATGGCTACACCTTC. Protein sequence: CASSDSGRSTGHYGYTF. V gene TRBV6-4 combines with J gene TRBJ1-2; D gene unclear. The germline V gene encodes CDR1 MRHNA and CDR2 SNTAGT. V was cut by 0 bases and J by 3 bases, with 17 bases left in between. The CDR3 has 17 amino acids.